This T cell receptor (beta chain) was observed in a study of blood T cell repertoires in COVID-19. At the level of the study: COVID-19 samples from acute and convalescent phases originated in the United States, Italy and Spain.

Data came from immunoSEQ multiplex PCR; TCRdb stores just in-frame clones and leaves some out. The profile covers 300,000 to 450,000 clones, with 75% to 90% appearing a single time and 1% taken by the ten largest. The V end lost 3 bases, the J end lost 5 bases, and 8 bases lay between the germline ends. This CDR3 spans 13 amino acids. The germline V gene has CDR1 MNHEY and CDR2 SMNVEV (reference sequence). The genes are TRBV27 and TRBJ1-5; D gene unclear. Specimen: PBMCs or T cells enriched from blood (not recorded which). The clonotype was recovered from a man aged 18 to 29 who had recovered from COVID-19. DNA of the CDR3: TGTGCCAGCAGTTTTGGCCGTCATCAGCCCCAGCATTTT. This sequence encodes CASSFGRHQPQHF.